This T cell receptor (beta chain) was recovered during a study of shared clonotypes between healthy human individuals. Study at large: There were three CD4 naive, three CD4 memory, two CD8 naive and one CD8 memory plates per donor.

Running of the assay took place at deep level. Using immunoSEQ multiplex PCR, the repertoire was profiled, and TCRdb retains in-frame clones only, with some absent. This table holds under 2,500,000 clones, approximately 96% found once. Nashville, Tennessee was home to all donors, each a Caucasian adult. What was sequenced was naive CD4+ T cells sorted from blood. Subset noted: CD45RA+ positively selected. The sequence was collected from a man between 18 and 29 years old in good health.

This chain's CDR3 is CAWSRLIGTGLGKLFF. The CDR3 nucleotides read TGTGCCTGGAGTCGTCTGATCGGGACAGGGCTTGGAAAACTGTTTTTT. The chain is built from TRBV30 and TRBJ1-4; 9 nucleotides match TRBD1. This CDR3 has 16 residues. CDR1 and CDR2 (germline): GTSNPN, SVGIG (reference sequence). V lost 2 bases and J lost 10; bases outside the gene matches: 14. Drawing the rest from reference TRBV30 and TRBJ1-4, the complete variable domain is SQTIHQWPATLVQPVGSPLSLECTVEGTSNPNLYWYRQAAGRGLQLLFYSVGIGQISSEVPQNLSASRPQDRQFILSSKKLLLSDSGFYLCAWSRLIGTGLGKLFFGSGTQLSVL.